The T cell receptor beta chain under discussion was sequenced for a study of CD8+CD57+ T cells in acquired aplastic anemia. Study details: Sorted CD4+ plus CD8+ cells gave DNA averaging roughly 2.9 ug.

The V gene lost 6 bases and the J gene lost 3 bases, with 13 bases spanning the gap. CDR1 and CDR2 (germline): SNHLY, FYNNEI. The CDR3 consists of 14 residues. Researchers used genomic DNA as the template to profile TCR beta VDJ and CDR3. TCRdb reanalysed the reads using MiXCR and keeps one entry per CDR3 protein. Of about 400,000 distinct CDR3 sequences in the sample, about two thirds are singletons; the top ten hold 3% to 4.5%. The sequencing sample was made of sorted CD4+, CD8+, or CD8+CD57+ T cells (not recorded which) from PBMCs. The V gene is TRBV2, the J gene TRBJ2-3, with D unresolved. The sequence was obtained from a human donor in good health, serving as a control. CDR3 residues: CASSLVAQTDTQYF. In DNA form, the CDR3 reads TGTGCCAGCAGCCTGGTTGCCCAAACAGATACGCAGTATTTT.